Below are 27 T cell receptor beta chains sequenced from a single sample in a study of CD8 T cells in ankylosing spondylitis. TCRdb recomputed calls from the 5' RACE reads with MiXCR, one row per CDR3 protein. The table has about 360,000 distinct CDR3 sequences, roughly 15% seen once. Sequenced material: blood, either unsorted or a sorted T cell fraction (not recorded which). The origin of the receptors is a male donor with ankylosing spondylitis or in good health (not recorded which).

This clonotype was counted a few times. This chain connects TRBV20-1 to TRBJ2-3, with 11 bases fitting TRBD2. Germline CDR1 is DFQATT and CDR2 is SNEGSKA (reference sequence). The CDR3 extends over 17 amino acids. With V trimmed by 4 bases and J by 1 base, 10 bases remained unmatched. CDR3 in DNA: TGCAGTGCTAATAGCGGGAGGGCCCCCATGGGCACAGATACGCAGTATTTT. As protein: CSANSGRAPMGTDTQYF.

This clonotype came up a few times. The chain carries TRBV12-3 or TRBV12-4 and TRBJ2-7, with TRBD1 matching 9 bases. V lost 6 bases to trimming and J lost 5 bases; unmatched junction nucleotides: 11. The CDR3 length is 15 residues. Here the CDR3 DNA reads TGTGCCAGCAGCTCCCTTGGGACAGGGAGTAACGAGCAGTACTTC. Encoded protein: CASSSLGTGSNEQYF.

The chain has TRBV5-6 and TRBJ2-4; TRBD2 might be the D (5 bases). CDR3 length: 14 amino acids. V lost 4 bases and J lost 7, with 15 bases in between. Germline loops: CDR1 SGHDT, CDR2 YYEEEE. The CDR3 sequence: CASSPRFGGNIQYF. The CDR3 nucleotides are TGTGCCAGCAGCCCCAGGTTTGGCGGGAACATTCAGTACTTC.

The CDR3 sequence: CASSFTASGLSTDTQYF. CDR3 nucleotide sequence: TGTGCCAGCAGCTTTACGGCTAGCGGGCTGAGCACAGATACGCAGTATTTT. This rearrangement joins TRBV7-9 to TRBJ2-3; 8 bases line up with TRBD2. CDR3 length: 17 residues. The V gene end was trimmed by 3 bases and the J gene end by 0 bases; junction bases not matched to a gene: 8. Germline-derived CDR1 and CDR2 are SEHNR and FQNEAQ (reference sequence).

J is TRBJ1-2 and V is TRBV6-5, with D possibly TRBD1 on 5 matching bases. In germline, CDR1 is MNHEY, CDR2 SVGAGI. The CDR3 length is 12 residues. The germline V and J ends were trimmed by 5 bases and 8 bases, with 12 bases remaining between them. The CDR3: CASSDPREGYTF. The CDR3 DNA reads TGTGCCAGCAGTGACCCCAGGGAAGGCTACACCTTC.

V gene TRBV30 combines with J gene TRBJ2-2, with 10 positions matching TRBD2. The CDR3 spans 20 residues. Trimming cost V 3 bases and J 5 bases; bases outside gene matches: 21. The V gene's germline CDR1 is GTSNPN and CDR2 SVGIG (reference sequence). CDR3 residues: CAWRDRRGASGRGRTGELFF. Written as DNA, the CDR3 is TGTGCCTGGAGGGACCGGCGGGGAGCTAGCGGGAGAGGAAGGACCGGGGAGCTGTTTTTT.

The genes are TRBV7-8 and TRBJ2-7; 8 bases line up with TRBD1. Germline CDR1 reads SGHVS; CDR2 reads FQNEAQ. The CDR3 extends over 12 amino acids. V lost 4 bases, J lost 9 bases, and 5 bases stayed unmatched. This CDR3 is CASSSRGTGQYF. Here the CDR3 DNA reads TGTGCCAGCAGCTCACGCGGGACAGGGCAGTACTTC.

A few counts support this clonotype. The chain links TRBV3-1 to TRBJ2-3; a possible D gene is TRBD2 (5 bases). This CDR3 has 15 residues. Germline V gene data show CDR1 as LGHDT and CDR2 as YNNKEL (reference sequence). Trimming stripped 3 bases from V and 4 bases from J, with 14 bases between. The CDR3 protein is CASSHRDLAADTQYF. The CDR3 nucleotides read TGTGCCAGCAGCCATAGAGACCTAGCCGCAGATACGCAGTATTTT.

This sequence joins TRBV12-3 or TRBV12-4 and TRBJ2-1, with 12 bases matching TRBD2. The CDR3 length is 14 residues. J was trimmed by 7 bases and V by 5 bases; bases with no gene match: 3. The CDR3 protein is CASSRTSGVNEQFF. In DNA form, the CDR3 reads TGTGCCAGCAGTCGGACTAGCGGGGTAAATGAGCAGTTCTTC.

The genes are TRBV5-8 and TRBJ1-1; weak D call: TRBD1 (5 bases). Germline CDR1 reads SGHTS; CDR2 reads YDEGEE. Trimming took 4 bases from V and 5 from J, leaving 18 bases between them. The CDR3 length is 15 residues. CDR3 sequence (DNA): TGTGCCAGCAGCCTCGATGTCGGGGGAGGAACTGAAGCTTTCTTT. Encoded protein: CASSLDVGGGTEAFF.

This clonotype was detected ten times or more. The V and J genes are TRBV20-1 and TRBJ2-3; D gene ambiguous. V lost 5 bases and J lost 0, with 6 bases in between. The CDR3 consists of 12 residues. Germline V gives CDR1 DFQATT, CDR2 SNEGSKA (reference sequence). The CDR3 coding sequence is TGCAGTGCTGGGCCTAGCACAGATACGCAGTATTTT. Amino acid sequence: CSAGPSTDTQYF.

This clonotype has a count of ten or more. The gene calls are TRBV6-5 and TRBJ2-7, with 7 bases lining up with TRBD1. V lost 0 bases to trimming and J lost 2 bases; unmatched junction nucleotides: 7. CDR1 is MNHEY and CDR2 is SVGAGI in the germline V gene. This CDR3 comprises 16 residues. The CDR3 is CASSYSIRQGTYEQYF. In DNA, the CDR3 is TGTGCCAGCAGTTACTCGATAAGACAGGGTACCTACGAGCAGTACTTC.

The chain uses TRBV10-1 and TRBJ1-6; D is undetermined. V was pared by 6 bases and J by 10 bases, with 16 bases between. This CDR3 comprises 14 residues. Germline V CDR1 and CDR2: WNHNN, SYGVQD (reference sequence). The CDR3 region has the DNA TGCGCCAGCAGCTCGACGATAGCAGGATCACCCCTCCACTTT. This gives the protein CASSSTIAGSPLHF.

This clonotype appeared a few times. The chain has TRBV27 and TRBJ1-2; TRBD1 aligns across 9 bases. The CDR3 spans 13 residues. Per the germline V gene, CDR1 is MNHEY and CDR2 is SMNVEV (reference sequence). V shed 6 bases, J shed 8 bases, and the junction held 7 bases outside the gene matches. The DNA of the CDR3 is TGTGCCAGCAGAGGACAGGGGTTCTCAGGCTACACCTTC. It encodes CASRGQGFSGYTF.

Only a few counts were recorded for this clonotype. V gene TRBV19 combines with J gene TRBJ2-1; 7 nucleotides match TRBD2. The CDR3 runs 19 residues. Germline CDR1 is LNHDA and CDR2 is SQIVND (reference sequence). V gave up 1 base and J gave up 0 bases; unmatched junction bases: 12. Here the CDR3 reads CASSIGGGASAHSYNEQFF. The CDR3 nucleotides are TGTGCCAGTAGTATAGGGGGAGGGGCTAGCGCGCACTCCTACAATGAGCAGTTCTTC. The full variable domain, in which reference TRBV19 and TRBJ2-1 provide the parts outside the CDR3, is DGGITQSPKYLFRKEGQNVTLSCEQNLNHDAMYWYRQDPGQGLRLIYYSQIVNDFQKGDIAEGYSVSREKKESFPLTVTSAQKNPTAFYLCASSIGGGASAHSYNEQFFGPGTRLTVL.

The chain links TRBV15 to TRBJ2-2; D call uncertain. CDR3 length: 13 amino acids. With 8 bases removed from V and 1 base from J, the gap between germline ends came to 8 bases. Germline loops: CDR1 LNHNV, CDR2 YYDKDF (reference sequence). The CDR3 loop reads CATRDGNTGELFF. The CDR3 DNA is TGTGCCACCCGAGACGGGAACACCGGGGAGCTGTTTTTT.

As DNA, the CDR3 is TGCGCCAGCAGCCGCGCCGGGACAGCTTCCTACAATGAGCAGTTCTTC. This translates into CASSRAGTASYNEQFF. The chain recombines TRBV5-1 with TRBJ2-1, with 7 bases aligning to TRBD1. Germline V gene lookup returns CDR1 SGHRS and CDR2 YFSETQ. Unmatched junction bases numbered 8, after V lost 4 bases and J lost 1 base. CDR3 length equals 16 residues.

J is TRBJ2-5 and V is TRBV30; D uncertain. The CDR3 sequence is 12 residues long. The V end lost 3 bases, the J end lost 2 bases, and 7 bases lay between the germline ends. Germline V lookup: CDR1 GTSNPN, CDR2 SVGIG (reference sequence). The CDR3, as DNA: TGTGCCTGGAGGGACCGGCAAGAGACCCAGTACTTC. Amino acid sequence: CAWRDRQETQYF.

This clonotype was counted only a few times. The CDR3 here is CASSENPRGYTF. The CDR3 nucleotides read TGTGCCAGCAGTGAAAACCCTCGGGGCTACACCTTC. The chain employs TRBV6-1 and TRBJ1-2, with D unresolved. Germline loops: CDR1 MNHNS, CDR2 SASEGT. The CDR3 has 12 residues. V gave up 2 bases and J gave up 8 bases, with 9 bases separating them.

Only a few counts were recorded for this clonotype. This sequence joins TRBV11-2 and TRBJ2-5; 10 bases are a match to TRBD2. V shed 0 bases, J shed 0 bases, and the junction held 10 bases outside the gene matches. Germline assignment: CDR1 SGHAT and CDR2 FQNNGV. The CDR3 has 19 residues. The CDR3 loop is CASSLESYWTSGYQETQYF. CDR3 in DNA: TGTGCCAGCAGCTTAGAGTCTTATTGGACTAGCGGCTACCAAGAGACCCAGTACTTC.

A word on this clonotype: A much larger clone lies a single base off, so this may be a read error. CDR3 sequence reads: CASSQEGGMSTDTQYF. The CDR3 DNA follows: TGTGCCAGCAGCCAAGAAGGAGGCATGAGCACAGATACGCAGTATTTT. The gene calls are TRBV3-1 and TRBJ2-3; TRBD2 is a possible D gene (5 bases). This CDR3 is 16 amino acids long. Trimming took off 0 bases at V and 0 bases at J, with 10 bases between the two ends. Looked up from germline, CDR1 is LGHDT and CDR2 is YNNKEL (reference sequence).

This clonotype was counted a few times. CDR3 in DNA: TGCGCCAGCAGCCCCTCTACGACAGCATACGAGCAGTACTTC. It yields the protein CASSPSTTAYEQYF. V gene TRBV5-1 combines with J gene TRBJ2-7; tentatively, D is TRBD1 (5 bases). The CDR3 covers 14 residues. Germline V CDR1 and CDR2: SGHRS, YFSETQ. Trimming removed 4 bases from V and 4 bases from J, with 15 bases in between.

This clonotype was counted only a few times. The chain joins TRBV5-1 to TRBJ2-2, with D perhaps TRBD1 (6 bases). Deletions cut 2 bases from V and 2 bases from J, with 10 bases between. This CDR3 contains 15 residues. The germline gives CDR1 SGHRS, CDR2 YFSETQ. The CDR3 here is CASSFEGGNTGELFF. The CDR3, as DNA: TGCGCCAGCAGCTTTGAAGGGGGAAACACCGGGGAGCTGTTTTTT.

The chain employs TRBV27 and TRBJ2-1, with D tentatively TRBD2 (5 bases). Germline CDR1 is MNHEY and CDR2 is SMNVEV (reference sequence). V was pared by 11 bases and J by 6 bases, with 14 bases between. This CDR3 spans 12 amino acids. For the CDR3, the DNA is TGTGCCTCAAATACCGGAGGCAATGAGCAGTTCTTC. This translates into CASNTGGNEQFF.

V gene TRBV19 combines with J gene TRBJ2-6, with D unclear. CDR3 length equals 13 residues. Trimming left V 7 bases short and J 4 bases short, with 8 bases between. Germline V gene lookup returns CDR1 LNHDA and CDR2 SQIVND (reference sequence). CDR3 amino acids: CASTVGGANVLTF. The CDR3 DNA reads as TGTGCCAGTACCGTTGGAGGGGCCAACGTCCTGACTTTC.

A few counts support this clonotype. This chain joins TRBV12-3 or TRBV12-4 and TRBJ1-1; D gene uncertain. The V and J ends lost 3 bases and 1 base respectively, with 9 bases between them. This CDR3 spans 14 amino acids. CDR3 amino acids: CASSFGFGNTEAFF. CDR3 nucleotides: TGTGCCAGCAGTTTTGGATTTGGGAACACTGAAGCTTTCTTT.

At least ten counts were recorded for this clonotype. CDR3 sequence reads: CASSEDGGFEQFF. CDR3 nucleotide sequence: TGTGCCAGCAGTGAAGATGGGGGTTTTGAGCAGTTCTTC. The chain uses TRBV2 and TRBJ2-1; either TRBD1 or TRBD2 may supply D (5 bases each). This CDR3 contains 13 residues. The germline V gene has CDR1 SNHLY and CDR2 FYNNEI. Trimming cost V 1 base and J 9 bases, with 10 bases left between them.